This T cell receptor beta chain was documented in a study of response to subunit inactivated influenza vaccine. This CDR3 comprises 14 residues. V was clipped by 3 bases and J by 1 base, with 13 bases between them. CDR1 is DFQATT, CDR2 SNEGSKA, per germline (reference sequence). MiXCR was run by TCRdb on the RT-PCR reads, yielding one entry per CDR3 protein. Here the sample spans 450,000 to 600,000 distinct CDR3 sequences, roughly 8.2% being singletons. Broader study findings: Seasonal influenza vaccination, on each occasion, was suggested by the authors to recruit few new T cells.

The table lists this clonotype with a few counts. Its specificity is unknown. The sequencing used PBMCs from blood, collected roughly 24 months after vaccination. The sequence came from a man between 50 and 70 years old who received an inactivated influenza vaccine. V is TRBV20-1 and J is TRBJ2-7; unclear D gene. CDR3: CSASLESFSYEQYF. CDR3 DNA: TGCAGTGCTAGTTTAGAATCCTTTTCCTACGAGCAGTACTTC.